A single sample gave rise to the 24 T cell receptor beta chains below, sequenced in a study of EBV T-cell therapy then PD-1 blockade in nasopharyngeal carcinoma. These receptors are not linked to any known antigen. The time point is: 266 days after commencement of treatment, after nivolumab therapy. Treatment noted: AdE1-LMPpoly-expanded autologous EBV-specific T-cell therapy followed by anti-PD-1 nivolumab. Data came from immunoSEQ multiplex PCR; TCRdb stores just in-frame clones and leaves some out. This sample has 20,000 or so clones, with approximately 79% found just once. Sequences were derived from CD8+ T cells from blood, sampled at day 266 from a patient whose treatment included autologous EBV-specific T cells and nivolumab. The receptors derive from a middle-aged man with nasopharyngeal carcinoma.

The V call is TRBV29-1, the J call TRBJ2-1, with D possibly being TRBD1 (6 bases). Germline values: CDR1 SQVTM, CDR2 ANQGSEA. V was pared by 0 bases and J by 4 bases, with 13 bases between. The CDR3 extends over 15 amino acids. In DNA, the CDR3 is TGCAGCGTTGAAGATAGAGGGGGAGAGTACAATGAGCAGTTCTTC. Its translation is CSVEDRGGEYNEQFF.

V gene TRBV7-9 combines with J gene TRBJ1-2; D unclear. V dropped 7 bases and J dropped 6 bases, with 18 bases sitting between them. Germline CDR1 is SEHNR and CDR2 is FQNEAQ (reference sequence). This CDR3 region has 14 residues. CDR3 DNA sequence: TGTGCCAGCATCGAAATAGAAGGAGGGAATGGCTACACCTTC. Translating gives CASIEIEGGNGYTF.

The genes are TRBV11-3 and TRBJ2-5; D remains unclear. V was pared by 1 base and J by 5 bases, with 8 bases between. Germline V lookup: CDR1 SGHNT, CDR2 YENEEA. CDR3 length: 13 residues. The CDR3 here is CASSLGVLETQYF. The CDR3 bases are TGTGCCAGCAGCTTAGGGGTCTTGGAGACCCAGTACTTC.

This sequence joins TRBV6-2 or TRBV6-3 and TRBJ2-7; a possible D gene is TRBD1 (6 bases). The V end lost 0 bases, the J end lost 5 bases, and 8 bases lay between the germline ends. CDR1 MNHEY and CDR2 SVGEGT come from the germline V gene. CDR3 length: 13 residues. CDR3 bases: TGTGCCAGCAGTTACTCGGGGGCGCACGAGCAGTACTTC. Residues: CASSYSGAHEQYF.

Concerning this clone itself: Additional DNA sequences in this sample encode the identical CDR3. The V gene is TRBV9, the J gene TRBJ1-1; 7 nucleotides agree with TRBD1. Germline loops: CDR1 SGDLS, CDR2 YYNGEE. This CDR3 spans 13 amino acids. J lost 5 bases, V lost 0 bases, and 1 base had no gene match. Written as DNA, the CDR3 is TGTGCCAGCAGCGTAGAGGGGGCGACTGAAGCTTTCTTT. Its translation: CASSVEGATEAFF.

This sequence joins TRBV7-9 and TRBJ1-2; D gene uncertain. Trimming stripped 3 bases from V and 4 bases from J, with 15 bases between. The V gene's germline CDR1 is SEHNR and CDR2 FQNEAQ (reference sequence). The CDR3 sequence is 15 residues long. The CDR3 reads CASSFSKSWGYGYTF. The CDR3 DNA follows: TGTGCCAGCAGCTTCTCAAAGTCCTGGGGCTATGGCTACACCTTC. Filled out from reference TRBV7-9 and TRBJ1-2, the complete variable domain reads DTGVSQNPRHKITKRGQNVTFRCDPISEHNRLYWYRQTLGQGPEFLTYFQNEAQLEKSRLLSDRFSAERPKGSFSTLEIQRTEQGDSAMYLCASSFSKSWGYGYTFGSGTRLTVV.

The chain uses TRBV6-6 and TRBJ2-7, with TRBD1 identical over 8 bases. The CDR3 consists of 14 residues. Germline assignment: CDR1 MNHNY and CDR2 SVGAGI (reference sequence). The ends lost 0 bases at V and 6 bases at J; junction bases unmatched: 4. The CDR3 loop is CASSYSEGQAEQYF. DNA for the CDR3: TGTGCCAGCAGTTACTCCGAGGGACAGGCCGAGCAGTACTTC.

The chain recombines TRBV6-5 with TRBJ1-4; D not certain. The CDR3 is 15 residues long. V was pared by 5 bases and J by 2 bases, with 12 bases between. Germline CDR1 and CDR2: MNHEY and SVGAGI. CDR3 nucleotides: TGTGCCAGCAGTCCCGTGGGGATCACTAATGAAAAACTGTTTTTT. Translated: CASSPVGITNEKLFF.

The chain couples TRBV24-1 to TRBJ2-3; D is perhaps TRBD1 (8 bases). Germline-derived CDR1 and CDR2 are KGHDR and SFDVKD. This CDR3 is 14 amino acids long. V lost 8 bases and J lost 2, with 13 bases in between. In nucleotides, the CDR3 is TGTGCCACCAACAGGGGGGGAAACACAGATACGCAGTATTTT. Protein: CATNRGGNTDTQYF.

The chain has TRBV9 and TRBJ1-4; 7 bases are a match to TRBD1. J gave up 2 bases and V 3 bases, and 7 bases lay outside the gene matches. The germline CDR1 and CDR2 sequences are SGDLS and YYNGEE. This CDR3 has 16 amino acids. For the CDR3, the DNA is TGTGCCAGCAGCGCGTACAGGGGACAGACTAATGAAAAACTGTTTTTT. Translated: CASSAYRGQTNEKLFF.

The V call is TRBV13, the J call TRBJ1-3; D ambiguous. V lost 2 bases and J lost 3, with 8 bases in between. Germline CDR1 reads PRHDT; CDR2 reads FYEKMQ (reference sequence). This CDR3 spans 14 amino acids. CDR3 bases: TGTGCCAGCAGCTTATTCCGGGATGGAAACACCATATATTTT. Its protein is CASSLFRDGNTIYF.

The chain uses TRBV30 and TRBJ2-3; no clear D. The germline CDR1 and CDR2 sequences are GTSNPN and SVGIG (reference sequence). This CDR3 is built from 14 residues. With 1 base removed from V and 1 base from J, the gap between germline ends came to 9 bases. Here the CDR3 reads CAWSGGVGTDTQYF. CDR3 coding DNA: TGTGCCTGGAGTGGTGGGGTGGGCACAGATACGCAGTATTTT.

This clone was observed once. The V call is TRBV7-9, the J call TRBJ1-1; tentative D call: TRBD1 (5 bases). The CDR3 runs 14 residues. Trimming left V 5 bases short and J 3 bases short, with 13 bases between. CDR1 SEHNR and CDR2 FQNEAQ come from the germline V gene (reference sequence). CDR3 bases: TGTGCCAGCAGCGCCCTAGGGGCGGACACTGAAGCTTTCTTT. Translated, it gives CASSALGADTEAFF.

The V call is TRBV7-6, the J call TRBJ2-7; D is uncertain. Germline V lookup: CDR1 SGHVS, CDR2 FNYEAQ. V shed 1 base and J shed 6 bases, with 7 bases lying between them. The CDR3 has 12 residues. CDR3 nucleotide sequence: TGTGCCAGCAGCTTAGGACGAGGCGAGCAGTACTTC. This sequence encodes CASSLGRGEQYF.

The chain has TRBV7-9 and TRBJ2-5; the match to TRBD1 covers 9 bases. The CDR3 totals 14 residues. Germline CDR1 is SEHNR and CDR2 is FQNEAQ (reference sequence). The junction had 6 bases not matched to a gene; V was cut back by 5 bases and J by 5 bases. CDR3: CASSPGTGWETQYF. The CDR3 DNA reads TGTGCCAGCAGCCCGGGGACAGGGTGGGAGACCCAGTACTTC.

This rearrangement joins TRBV7-9 to TRBJ2-6; no clear D. Germline CDR1 and CDR2: SEHNR and FQNEAQ (reference sequence). CDR3 size: 15 residues. V lost 5 bases to trimming and J lost 4 bases, with 12 bases between them. The CDR3 loop reads CASSQSGTGANVLTF. DNA for the CDR3: TGTGCCAGCAGCCAATCAGGAACCGGGGCCAACGTCCTGACTTTC.

V and J are TRBV5-1 and TRBJ2-7, with D tentatively TRBD2 (6 bases). Per germline, CDR1 SGHRS and CDR2 YFSETQ. The length of the CDR3 is 14 residues. Between the trimmed V and J ends, which lost 5 bases and 5 bases, there was a span of 17 bases. Here the CDR3 reads CASRGPTGVDEQYF. CDR3 nucleotide sequence: TGCGCCAGCAGGGGGCCTACGGGAGTCGACGAGCAGTACTTC.

Remarks on this clone: At the DNA level, this CDR3 is encoded by other sequences in the same sample as well. This rearrangement joins TRBV9 to TRBJ1-3; D not certain. The CDR3 contains 15 residues. Germline CDR1 SGDLS, CDR2 YYNGEE. Between the trimmed V and J ends, which lost 0 bases and 0 bases, there was a span of 7 bases. The CDR3, as DNA: TGTGCCAGCAGCGTAGAAGGGTTCTCTGGAAACACCATATATTTT. This codes for CASSVEGFSGNTIYF.

The rearrangement joins TRBV6-5 to TRBJ1-5; D not certain. The CDR3 has 13 residues. Germline lookup yields CDR1 MNHEY and CDR2 SVGAGI. Trimming removed 2 bases from V and 6 bases from J, with 8 bases in between. CDR3 coding DNA: TGTGCCAGCAGTTACACCTCGGGTCAGCCCCAGCATTTT. Its protein is CASSYTSGQPQHF.

The chain's CDR3 is CASSPPPGQGSYEQYF. The CDR3 DNA reads TGTGCCAGCAGCCCCCCCCCAGGACAGGGGTCCTACGAGCAGTACTTC. The genes are TRBV28 and TRBJ2-7, with 9 bases aligning to TRBD1. The germline V gene encodes CDR1 MDHEN and CDR2 SYDVKM. This CDR3 is 16 amino acids long. Trimming at V came to 6 bases and at J to 1 base, leaving 10 bases not matched to a gene.

This chain connects TRBV9 to TRBJ2-3; perhaps TRBD1 as D (5 bases). V gave up 0 bases and J gave up 3 bases, with 11 bases separating them. CDR1 and CDR2 (germline): SGDLS, YYNGEE. The CDR3 loop spans 15 amino acids. CDR3 DNA sequence: TGTGCCAGCAGCGTAGAGGGGCTGGAAACAGATACGCAGTATTTT. Translated: CASSVEGLETDTQYF.

CDR3 nucleotide sequence: TGTGCCACCAGCAGAGATTATGCGGCCAGGGGGCGGGAGACCCAGTACTTC. Protein: CATSRDYAARGRETQYF. The gene calls are TRBV15 and TRBJ2-5, with 8 bases matching TRBD1. With V trimmed by 0 bases and J by 5 bases, 11 bases remained unmatched. CDR1 LNHNV and CDR2 YYDKDF come from the germline V gene (reference sequence). The CDR3 covers 17 residues.

V gene TRBV7-3 combines with J gene TRBJ1-1; D unresolved. V was cut by 5 bases and J by 6 bases, with 13 bases left in between. Germline V gene data show CDR1 as SGHTA and CDR2 as FQGTGA. The CDR3 has 13 residues. In nucleotides, the CDR3 is TGTGCCAGCAGCCCCACCATCCGAGCTGAAGCTTTCTTT. Amino acids: CASSPTIRAEAFF.

The genes are TRBV27 and TRBJ2-6, with D unresolved. The V gene's germline CDR1 is MNHEY and CDR2 SMNVEV (reference sequence). V was clipped by 5 bases and J by 2 bases, with 13 bases between them. This CDR3 spans 16 amino acids. CDR3 sequence (DNA): TGTGCCAGCAGTCTCGGAGACGGAGCTGGGGCCAACGTCCTGACTTTC. Protein: CASSLGDGAGANVLTF.